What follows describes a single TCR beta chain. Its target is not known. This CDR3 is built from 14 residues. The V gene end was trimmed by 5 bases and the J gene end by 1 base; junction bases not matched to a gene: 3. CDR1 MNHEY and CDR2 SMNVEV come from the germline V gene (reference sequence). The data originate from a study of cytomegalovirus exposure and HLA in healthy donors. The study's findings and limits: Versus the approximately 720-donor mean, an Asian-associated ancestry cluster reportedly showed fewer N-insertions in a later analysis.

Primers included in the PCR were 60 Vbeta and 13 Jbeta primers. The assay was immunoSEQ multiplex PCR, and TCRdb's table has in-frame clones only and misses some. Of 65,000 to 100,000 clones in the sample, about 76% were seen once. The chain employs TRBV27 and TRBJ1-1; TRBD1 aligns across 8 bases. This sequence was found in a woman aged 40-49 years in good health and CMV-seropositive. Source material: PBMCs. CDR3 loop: CASSPGQGNTEAFF. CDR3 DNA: TGTGCCAGCAGTCCCGGACAGGGGAACACTGAAGCTTTCTTT.